These 30 T cell receptor beta chains share one sample of origin, sequenced in a study of prognosis after radiotherapy for stage I lung cancer (dated by TCRdb to the early 2020s). The instrument was an Illumina HiSeq 3000. Two rounds of multiplex PCR were performed to amplify the TCR beta CDR3 region from genomic DNA. The first PCR round used primers specific to each TRBV and TRBJ gene, and the primer sequences were filed in Chinese patent CN105087789A. The raw public reads went through TCRdb reprocessing: fastp at Q25, MiXCR clone calling, in-frame beta chains kept. Identical CDR3 protein sequences are pooled into one entry, listed with their most common genes and DNA. In all, the sample holds 20,000 or so distinct CDR3 sequences, and approximately 28% of those were seen once. The top ten constitute roughly 23% of the sample. The material sequenced was PBMCs, taken before or after stereotactic body radiation therapy (not recorded which). The source is a donor over 45 with non-small cell lung cancer.

Comments on this clonotype: The germline gene is not matched at one end of the junction; a read error may be the cause. This rearrangement joins TRBV2 to TRBJ2-2; possible D gene TRBD1, 5 bases. The CDR3 has 11 amino acids. Germline V CDR1 and CDR2: SNHLY, FYNNEI. The CDR3 DNA follows: TGTGCCAGCAGGTACACCAGGGATCTGTTTTTT. Residues: CASRYTRDLFF.

The table lists this clonotype with many counts. The chain joins TRBV19 to TRBJ2-1; 7 bases agree with TRBD2. Trimming at V came to 0 bases and at J to 5 bases, leaving 7 bases not matched to a gene. CDR3 length: 16 amino acids. Germline CDR1 LNHDA, CDR2 SQIVND (reference sequence). CDR3 nucleotides: TGTGCCAGTAGTATAGAAGCGGGAAGTGGGAACAATGAGCAGTTCTTC. As protein: CASSIEAGSGNNEQFF.

This clonotype was found many times. The chain is built from TRBV19 and TRBJ1-1; D uncertain. The germline gives CDR1 LNHDA, CDR2 SQIVND (reference sequence). The germline V and J ends were trimmed by 8 bases and 6 bases, with 10 bases remaining between them. This CDR3 has 11 residues. CDR3 coding DNA: TGTGCCAGTTTTGGAGTATCTGAAGCTTTCTTT. Translating gives CASFGVSEAFF.

This clonotype was seen only once. This may be a read error: a much more frequent sequence differs by one nucleotide. The chain carries TRBV11-2 and TRBJ2-5, with TRBD2 identical over 13 bases. The CDR3 spans 18 residues. Per germline, CDR1 SGHAT and CDR2 FQNNGV. CDR3 residues: CASSLSGLAGCGQEAQYF. The CDR3 DNA reads as TGTGCCAGCAGCCTTTCGGGACTAGCGGGATGTGGTCAAGAGGCCCAGTACTTC.

This clonotype was recorded many times. The V gene is TRBV25-1, the J gene TRBJ2-1; 7 nucleotides align to TRBD2. There are 17 residues in the CDR3. Trimming removed 3 bases from V and 2 bases from J; junction bases left unmatched: 10. Germline lookup yields CDR1 MGHDK and CDR2 SYGVNS. DNA for the CDR3: TGTGCCAGCAGTGACCCTGGCGGGAGAAACACCTACAATGAGCAGTTCTTC. Protein product: CASSDPGGRNTYNEQFF.

This clonotype was found many times. The CDR3 is CASSRTSDPGNTIYF. Written as DNA, the CDR3 is TGCGCCAGCAGCAGAACAAGTGACCCCGGAAACACCATATATTTT. This chain connects TRBV5-1 to TRBJ1-3, with unresolved D. Trimming shortened V by 4 bases and J by 4 bases, and 15 bases separated the two germline ends. The CDR3 runs to 15 residues. Germline V lookup: CDR1 SGHRS, CDR2 YFSETQ.

The gene calls are TRBV6-1 and TRBJ2-2, with D tentatively TRBD2 (5 bases). The CDR3 is made up of 15 amino acids. V lost 5 bases, J lost 13 bases, and 23 bases lay in between. In germline, CDR1 is MNHNS, CDR2 SASEGT. This chain's CDR3 is CASSSLGRDTRGLFF. Here the CDR3 DNA reads TGTGCCAGCAGTTCACTAGGACGAGACACCCGGGGGCTGTTTTTT.

This clonotype was seen many times. This chain joins TRBV5-1 and TRBJ1-2; 8 nucleotides match TRBD1. This CDR3 comprises 14 residues. CDR1 is SGHRS, CDR2 YFSETQ, per germline. Germline trimming cut 3 bases from V and 0 bases from J; bases unmatched to any gene: 1. The CDR3 region has the DNA TGCGCCAGCAGCTGGGACAGGACTAACTATGGCTACACCTTC. Translated, it gives CASSWDRTNYGYTF.

Only a few counts were recorded for this clonotype. The gene calls are TRBV29-1 and TRBJ2-5; D may be TRBD1 (7 bases). Per the germline V gene, CDR1 is SQVTM and CDR2 is ANQGSEA. The CDR3 runs to 17 residues. V was shortened by 5 bases and J by 1 base, with 23 bases between the two germline ends. CDR3 in amino acids: CSVFGLSSGGSQETQYF. CDR3 DNA: TGCAGCGTTTTCGGGTTGTCTTCAGGGGGGAGCCAAGAGACCCAGTACTTC.

On this clonotype: With a far larger clone one base away, a read error is the likely cause. V gene TRBV6-4 combines with J gene TRBJ2-1, with D possibly matching TRBD2 (5 bases). Germline CDR1 reads MRHNA; CDR2 reads SNTAGT. This CDR3 contains 16 residues. The V and J ends lost 6 bases and 0 bases respectively, with 15 bases between them. The chain's CDR3 is CASSTRVAISYNEQFF. Written as DNA, the CDR3 is TGTGCCAGCAGCACACGAGTAGCGATCTCCTACAATGAGCAGTTCTTC.

This clonotype was counted ten times or more. V and J are TRBV4-1 and TRBJ2-7; 8 positions match TRBD2. The CDR3 loop spans 16 amino acids. The germline CDR1 and CDR2 sequences are MGHRA and YSYEKL. V trimming: 0 bases; J trimming: 6 bases; junction bases outside the gene matches: 10. The CDR3 bases are TGCGCCAGCAGCCAAGAGGCTAGCGGGCTTGCACCCGAGCAGTACTTC. Translating gives CASSQEASGLAPEQYF.

This clonotype appeared many times. The chain links TRBV29-1 to TRBJ2-1; 14 bases fit TRBD2. From germline, CDR1 is SQVTM and CDR2 ANQGSEA. This CDR3 is 13 amino acids long. Trimming took 7 bases from V and 9 from J; bases not matched to a gene: 5. CDR3: CSAGGLAGGEQFF. As DNA, the CDR3 is TGCAGCGCGGGTGGACTAGCGGGAGGTGAGCAGTTCTTC.

The sample holds many counts of this clonotype. The gene calls are TRBV6-1 and TRBJ1-1; 11 bases line up with TRBD1. CDR3 length: 17 residues. Germline CDR1 MNHNS, CDR2 SASEGT. J gave up 0 bases and V 6 bases, and 9 bases lay outside the gene matches. The CDR3 bases are TGTGCCAGCAGGCCCGGGACAGGGGGGCGCATGAACACTGAAGCTTTCTTT. The encoded protein is CASRPGTGGRMNTEAFF.

This clonotype has at least ten counts. The CDR3 sequence: CSARADGGAMGYTF. The CDR3 bases are TGCAGTGCTAGAGCGGACGGAGGAGCTATGGGCTACACCTTC. This chain connects TRBV20-1 to TRBJ1-2; D uncertain. In germline, CDR1 is DFQATT, CDR2 SNEGSKA (reference sequence). The CDR3 consists of 14 residues. The germline V and J ends were trimmed by 1 base and 8 bases, with 17 bases remaining between them.

The chain uses TRBV7-9 and TRBJ1-6, with D possibly TRBD1 on 6 matching bases. Germline-derived CDR1 and CDR2 are SEHNR and FQNEAQ (reference sequence). V shed 8 bases and J shed 4 bases, with 9 bases lying between them. The CDR3 is 13 amino acids. DNA of the CDR3: TGTGCCAGCCCAGGACAGTATAATTCACCCCTCCACTTT. Protein sequence: CASPGQYNSPLHF.

In this sample, this clonotype turned up many times. The chain has TRBV20-1 and TRBJ1-1; D ambiguous. In germline, CDR1 is DFQATT, CDR2 SNEGSKA (reference sequence). This CDR3 has 11 residues. With 2 bases removed from V and 0 bases from J, the gap between germline ends came to 1 base. CDR3 bases: TGCAGTGCTAGACTGAACACTGAAGCTTTCTTT. It specifies CSARLNTEAFF.

Points on this clonotype: The junction departs from the called germline gene at one end, perhaps through a read error. This chain uses TRBV9 with TRBJ2-6; a possible D gene is TRBD2 (5 bases). Germline lookup yields CDR1 SGDLS and CDR2 YYNGEE. The CDR3 totals 19 residues. Here the CDR3 reads CASSVGWLEGSSGANVLTF. The CDR3 DNA reads as TGTGCCAGCAGCGTAGGCTGGCTAGAGGGTTCCTCTGGAGCCAACGTCCTGACTTTC.

This clonotype was seen at least ten times. This rearrangement joins TRBV5-1 to TRBJ2-5, with 9 nucleotides matching TRBD2. The CDR3 has 15 residues. After removal of 4 bases from V and 4 bases from J, the junction contained 8 bases not matched to a gene. The germline V gene encodes CDR1 SGHRS and CDR2 YFSETQ. CDR3 sequence (DNA): TGCGCCAGCAGCCCGATAGCGGGAGTTGGAGAGACCCAGTACTTC. This translates into CASSPIAGVGETQYF. The full variable domain, rest sourced from reference TRBV5-1 and TRBJ2-5, is KAGVTQTPRYLIKTRGQQVTLSCSPISGHRSVSWYQQTPGQGLQFLFEYFSETQRNKGNFPGRFSGRQFSNSRSEMNVSTLELGDSALYLCASSPIAGVGETQYFGPGTRLLVL.

This clonotype was seen ten or more times. This sequence joins TRBV11-2 and TRBJ2-3; TRBD1 matches at 7 bases. Germline lookup yields CDR1 SGHAT and CDR2 FQNNGV. The CDR3 runs to 16 residues. The trim removed 5 bases at V and 0 bases at J, leaving 8 bases unmatched. The CDR3 bases are TGTGCCAGCAGCACGATTGACAGGGCGAGCACAGATACGCAGTATTTT. Its translation: CASSTIDRASTDTQYF.

With respect to this clonotype: This may arise from a read error, as a much more abundant clone is one base away. This chain joins TRBV6-1 and TRBJ2-7; D remains unclear. The CDR3 is 12 amino acids. Trimming left V 6 bases short and J 4 bases short, with 10 bases between. CDR1 is MNHNS and CDR2 is SASEGT in the germline V gene. The CDR3 here is CASSPFWYEQYF. The CDR3 nucleotides are TGTGCCAGCAGCCCCTTTTGGTACGAGCAGTACTTC.

This clonotype was picked up many times. This chain joins TRBV6-1 and TRBJ1-2, with D unresolved. Germline V lookup: CDR1 MNHNS, CDR2 SASEGT. Between the trimmed V and J ends, which lost 6 bases and 0 bases, there was a span of 11 bases. The CDR3 consists of 14 residues. The CDR3 reads CASSGRPTNYGYTF. In DNA form, the CDR3 reads TGTGCCAGCAGCGGACGGCCAACTAACTATGGCTACACCTTC.

The sample holds many counts of this clonotype. V is TRBV5-6 and J is TRBJ1-4, with 7 bases fitting TRBD1. Germline CDR1 and CDR2: SGHDT and YYEEEE. This CDR3 is 15 amino acids long. J was trimmed by 7 bases and V by 4 bases; bases with no gene match: 10. The CDR3 DNA follows: TGTGCCAGCAGCATTAAACCGGGACAGCTTGAAAAACTGTTTTTT. This translates into CASSIKPGQLEKLFF.

In this sample, this clonotype turned up many times. This chain joins TRBV30 and TRBJ1-6, with D tentatively TRBD1 (6 bases). Trimming cost V 1 base and J 10 bases, with 14 bases left between them. Germline values: CDR1 GTSNPN, CDR2 SVGIG (reference sequence). The CDR3 is 14 amino acids. Written as DNA, the CDR3 is TGTGCCTGGAGTGGGTTGACAGGCACCTCACCCCTCCACTTT. Amino acid sequence: CAWSGLTGTSPLHF.

This clonotype was counted at least ten times. The chain employs TRBV20-1 and TRBJ1-2; 10 nucleotides align to TRBD1. CDR1 is DFQATT and CDR2 is SNEGSKA in the germline V gene (reference sequence). The CDR3 runs to 14 residues. V trimming: 5 bases; J trimming: 2 bases; junction bases outside the gene matches: 5. CDR3 nucleotide sequence: TGCAGTGCTTCCGGGACAGGGGAAAACTATGGCTACACCTTC. Translating it yields CSASGTGENYGYTF.

This clonotype was detected ten times or more. The rearrangement joins TRBV13 to TRBJ2-7; 9 bases fit TRBD1. This CDR3 is 15 amino acids long. Germline assignment: CDR1 PRHDT and CDR2 FYEKMQ (reference sequence). The junction had 10 bases not matched to a gene; V was cut back by 8 bases and J by 2 bases. CDR3 amino acids: CASGYRTGGAYEQYF. CDR3 nucleotides: TGTGCCAGCGGCTACAGAACAGGGGGCGCCTACGAGCAGTACTTC. The entire variable domain, with the rest obtained from reference TRBV13 and TRBJ2-7, is as follows: AAGVIQSPRHLIKEKRETATLKCYPIPRHDTVYWYQQGPGQDPQFLISFYEKMQSDKGSIPDRFSAQQFSDYHSELNMSSLELGDSALYFCASGYRTGGAYEQYFGPGTRLTVT.

Points on this clonotype: A far larger clone differs by one base, so this is likely a read error. The rearrangement joins TRBV6-4 to TRBJ1-1; the D gene is possibly TRBD1 (5 bases). Per germline, CDR1 MRHNA and CDR2 SNTAGT. The CDR3 is 14 residues long. The CDR3 is CASSPRGPGTEALF. Written as DNA, the CDR3 is TGTGCCAGCAGTCCCCGGGGCCCGGGCACTGAAGCTTTATTT.

This clonotype occurred a few times. A much larger clonotype is one base distant, so this may be a read error. This chain uses TRBV19 with TRBJ1-5; the match to TRBD1 covers 7 bases. The CDR3 consists of 16 residues. Germline V gene lookup returns CDR1 LNHDA and CDR2 SQIVND (reference sequence). The CDR3 bases are TGTGCCAATAGTATAGTTGGAGGGGGCGCCTATCAGCCCCAGCATTTT. It yields the protein CANSIVGGGAYQPQHF. Combining the CDR3 with reference TRBV19 and TRBJ1-5 gives the whole variable domain DGGITQSPKYLFRKEGQNVTLSCEQNLNHDAMYWYRQDPGQGLRLIYYSQIVNDFQKGDIAEGYSVSREKKESFPLTVTSAQKNPTAFYLCANSIVGGGAYQPQHFGDGTRLSIL.

A remark on this clonotype: This likely reflects a read error, since a far larger clone is one base away. The genes are TRBV6-4 and TRBJ2-1, with D possibly being TRBD2 (6 bases). CDR3 length: 17 amino acids. The germline gives CDR1 MRHNA, CDR2 SNTAGT. Trimming left V 7 bases short and J 1 base short, with 20 bases between. In nucleotides, the CDR3 is TGTGCCAGCACCACGACTAGGAGCCTTCGGTCCTACAATGAGCAGTTCTTC. Protein product: CASTTTRSLRSYNEQFF.

Remarks on this clonotype: One base separates it from a far larger clone, so it is likely a read error. CDR3 amino acids: CASSGQRGNTIYF. CDR3 in DNA: TGTGCCAGCAGCGGACAGCGCGGAAACACCATATATTTT. The chain is built from TRBV11-1 and TRBJ1-3, with D perhaps matching TRBD1 (6 bases). The CDR3 contains 13 residues. Deletions cut 5 bases from V and 4 bases from J, with 9 bases between. CDR1 and CDR2 (germline): SGHAT, FQDESV (reference sequence).

With respect to this clonotype: This likely reflects a read error, since a far larger clone is one base away. J is TRBJ2-1 and V is TRBV5-6; 10 bases agree with TRBD2. CDR3 size: 15 residues. CDR1 SGHDT and CDR2 YYEEEE come from the germline V gene. The ends lost 2 bases at V and 5 bases at J; junction bases unmatched: 4. As DNA, the CDR3 is TGTGCCAGCAGCTTTGCTAGCGGGGGCCACAATGAGCAGTTCTTC. Protein: CASSFASGGHNEQFF.